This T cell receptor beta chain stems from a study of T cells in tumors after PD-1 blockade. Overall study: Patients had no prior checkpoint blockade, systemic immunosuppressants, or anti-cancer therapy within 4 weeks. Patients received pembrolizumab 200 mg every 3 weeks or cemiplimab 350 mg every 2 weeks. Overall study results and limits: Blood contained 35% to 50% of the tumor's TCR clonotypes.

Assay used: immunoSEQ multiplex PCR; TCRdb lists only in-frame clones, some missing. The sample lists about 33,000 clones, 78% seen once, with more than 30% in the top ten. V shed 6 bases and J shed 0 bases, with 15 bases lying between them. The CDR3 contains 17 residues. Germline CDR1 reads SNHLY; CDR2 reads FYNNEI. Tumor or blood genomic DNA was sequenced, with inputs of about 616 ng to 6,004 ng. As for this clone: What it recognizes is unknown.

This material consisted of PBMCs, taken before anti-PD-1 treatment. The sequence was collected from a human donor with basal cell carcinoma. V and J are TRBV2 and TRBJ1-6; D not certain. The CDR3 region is CASRRSTGSSYNSPLHF. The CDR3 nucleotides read TGTGCCAGCAGACGATCGACGGGGAGCTCCTATAATTCACCCCTCCACTTT.